These 19 T cell receptor beta chains were all obtained from the same sample, sequenced in a study of shared clonotypes between healthy human individuals. TCRdb's copy holds only in-frame clones and misses some; the assay was immunoSEQ multiplex PCR. Found here are 2 million to 2.5 million clones, approximately 96% of them singletons; the top ten hold approximately 0.13%. The source material was naive CD4+ T cells sorted from blood. Described subset: CD45RA+ positively selected. The source is a man younger than 35 in good health.

This chain connects TRBV7-2 to TRBJ2-4; tentative D call: TRBD1 (5 bases). The V end lost 2 bases, the J end lost 8 bases, and 10 bases lay between the germline ends. The germline V gene encodes CDR1 SGHTA and CDR2 FQGNSA. This CDR3 region has 13 residues. The CDR3 region is CASSLRGADIQYF. CDR3 DNA: TGTGCCAGCAGCTTAAGGGGTGCGGACATTCAGTACTTC.

The chain joins TRBV28 to TRBJ1-2, with 8 positions matching TRBD1. The CDR3 has 18 amino acids. CDR1 is MDHEN, CDR2 SYDVKM, per germline. The ends lost 4 bases at V and 2 bases at J; junction bases unmatched: 15. CDR3 residues: CASSSSGQGRPRNYGYTF. The CDR3, as DNA: TGTGCCAGCAGTTCATCCGGACAGGGAAGACCAAGAAACTATGGCTACACCTTC.

The V call is TRBV10-1, the J call TRBJ2-3; TRBD2 agrees at 9 bases. The CDR3 has 15 residues. After removal of 5 bases from V and 3 bases from J, the junction contained 6 bases not matched to a gene. The germline CDR1 and CDR2 sequences are WNHNN and SYGVQD (reference sequence). The CDR3 DNA sequence: TGCGCCAGCAGTCGGGCTAGCGGGAATACAGATACGCAGTATTTT. The encoded protein is CASSRASGNTDTQYF.

The genes are TRBV6-1 and TRBJ2-7, with TRBD1 identical over 7 bases. Germline trimming cut 7 bases from V and 0 bases from J; bases unmatched to any gene: 6. Germline V gene sequence: CDR1 MNHNS, CDR2 SASEGT. The CDR3 is 14 residues long. In DNA, the CDR3 is TGTGCCAGCACTACGACAGGGCCCTCCTACGAGCAGTACTTC. This sequence encodes CASTTTGPSYEQYF.

J is TRBJ2-1 and V is TRBV5-1, with 10 positions matching TRBD2. The V gene end was trimmed by 2 bases and the J gene end by 8 bases; junction bases not matched to a gene: 13. Germline V CDR1 and CDR2: SGHRS, YFSETQ. This CDR3 contains 17 residues. The CDR3 nucleotides read TGCGCCAGCAGCTTCCACGGGACTAGCGCCCCTCGGCATGAGCAGTTCTTC. Translation gives CASSFHGTSAPRHEQFF.

The chain links TRBV28 to TRBJ2-3; tentative D call: TRBD1 (5 bases). V was cut by 7 bases and J by 1 base, with 6 bases left in between. CDR3 length: 12 residues. Germline CDR1 is MDHEN and CDR2 is SYDVKM. The CDR3 sequence is CASTRGTDTQYF. CDR3 DNA sequence: TGTGCCAGCACCAGGGGCACAGATACGCAGTATTTT.

This sequence joins TRBV6-1 and TRBJ2-7; the D is unclear. Looked up from germline, CDR1 is MNHNS and CDR2 is SASEGT. Trimming pared 1 base from V and 3 bases from J, leaving 13 bases between. The CDR3 is 15 amino acids. The CDR3 sequence is CASSEVILAFYEQYF. In DNA, the CDR3 is TGTGCCAGCAGTGAAGTTATTTTGGCCTTCTACGAGCAGTACTTC.

The DNA of the CDR3 is TGTGCCAGCAGCTTAGGCACCATCAGAGACACTGAAGCTTTCTTT. Protein product: CASSLGTIRDTEAFF. The rearrangement links TRBV7-2 to TRBJ1-1; D gene unclear. V was pared by 1 base and J by 3 bases, with 12 bases between. The V gene's germline CDR1 is SGHTA and CDR2 FQGNSA. The CDR3 consists of 15 residues.

This chain uses TRBV2 with TRBJ1-4, with 8 bases aligning to TRBD1. The CDR3 length is 15 residues. Germline loops: CDR1 SNHLY, CDR2 FYNNEI. After removal of 6 bases from V and 1 base from J, the junction contained 4 bases not matched to a gene. The CDR3 region has the DNA TGTGCCAGCAGCCTCGACAGGGGAACTAATGAAAAACTGTTTTTT. Its protein product is CASSLDRGTNEKLFF.

The J gene is TRBJ2-5, the V gene TRBV7-6, with 9 bases lining up with TRBD1. V shed 3 bases and J 1 base; nucleotides not matched to a gene: 3. The CDR3 spans 15 residues. Germline CDR1 reads SGHVS; CDR2 reads FNYEAQ. This CDR3 reads CASSFTGGTQETQYF. The CDR3 DNA reads as TGTGCCAGCAGCTTTACAGGGGGCACCCAAGAGACCCAGTACTTC. Full variable domain (outside the CDR3, taken from reference TRBV7-6 and TRBJ2-5): GAGVSQSPRYKVTKRGQDVALRCDPISGHVSLYWYRQALGQGPEFLTYFNYEAQQDKSGLPNDRFSAERPEGSISTLTIQRTEQRDSAMYRCASSFTGGTQETQYFGPGTRLLVL.

The chain joins TRBV7-9 to TRBJ2-3; TRBD2 is a possible D gene (6 bases). Germline-derived CDR1 and CDR2 are SEHNR and FQNEAQ (reference sequence). This CDR3 has 16 residues. Between the trimmed V and J ends, which lost 5 bases and 3 bases, there was a span of 18 bases. The CDR3, as DNA: TGTGCCAGCAGCCCGGAGGGCAGGTTCCGTACAGATACGCAGTATTTT. This translates into CASSPEGRFRTDTQYF.

In this sample, this clone turned up once. The rearrangement uses TRBV9 and TRBJ2-7, with a possible D match to TRBD1 (5 bases). This CDR3 spans 13 amino acids. CDR1 is SGDLS and CDR2 is YYNGEE in the germline V gene. V was pared by 0 bases and J by 4 bases, with 8 bases between. DNA of the CDR3: TGTGCCAGCAGCGTAGCAGGGTTGTACGAGCAGTACTTC. It is translated as CASSVAGLYEQYF.

This clone is a singleton in its sample. The chain recombines TRBV5-8 with TRBJ1-5; no firm D call. The V end was cut by 4 bases, the J end by 3 bases, with 8 bases between. CDR3 length equals 13 residues. Germline CDR1 is SGHTS and CDR2 is YDEGEE. CDR3 sequence: CASSLDLNQPQHF. For the CDR3, the DNA is TGTGCCAGCAGCCTTGACCTCAATCAGCCCCAGCATTTT. Supplemented by reference TRBV5-8 and TRBJ1-5, the full variable domain reads EAGVTQSPTHLIKTRGQQATLRCSPISGHTSVYWYQQALGLGLQFLLWYDEGEERNRGNFPPRFSGRQFPNYSSELNVNALELEDSALYLCASSLDLNQPQHFGDGTRLSIL.

This chain connects TRBV9 to TRBJ2-5; 11 bases map to TRBD1. The CDR3 loop spans 14 amino acids. J was trimmed by 6 bases and V by 3 bases; bases with no gene match: 4. Germline CDR1 and CDR2: SGDLS and YYNGEE. CDR3 in amino acids: CASSGGQGAKTQYF. CDR3 DNA sequence: TGTGCCAGCAGCGGCGGACAGGGGGCGAAGACCCAGTACTTC.

V usage is TRBV6-6 and J usage is TRBJ2-7; 12 nucleotides align to TRBD2. Germline trimming cut 5 bases from V and 4 bases from J; bases unmatched to any gene: 6. The CDR3 loop spans 15 amino acids. The germline CDR1 and CDR2 sequences are MNHNY and SVGAGI (reference sequence). CDR3 nucleotide sequence: TGTGCCAGCAGTCCTGGACTAGCGGGGACTTACGAGCAGTACTTC. Translated: CASSPGLAGTYEQYF.

With respect to this clone: The identical CDR3 is also encoded by other nucleotide sequences in the sample. CDR3 loop: CASSPGTGELFF. The CDR3 DNA sequence: TGTGCCAGCAGCCCAGGTACCGGGGAGCTGTTTTTT. The chain couples TRBV11-3 to TRBJ2-2; no clear D gene. Germline assignment: CDR1 SGHNT and CDR2 YENEEA. Between the trimmed V and J ends, which lost 5 bases and 5 bases, there was a span of 6 bases. The CDR3 is 12 residues long.

The rearrangement joins TRBV27 to TRBJ2-3; no reliable D call. This CDR3 region has 13 residues. CDR1 is MNHEY and CDR2 is SMNVEV in the germline V gene (reference sequence). Trimming removed 6 bases from V and 2 bases from J, with 9 bases in between. CDR3 protein: CASRGILTDTQYF. The CDR3 DNA reads TGTGCCAGCAGGGGGATCCTCACAGATACGCAGTATTTT.

CDR3 DNA sequence: TGTGCCACCCAGTTGGACCAAACAGGGGGCGACGGCTACACCTTC. The encoded protein is CATQLDQTGGDGYTF. J is TRBJ1-2 and V is TRBV10-3; 9 positions agree with TRBD1. This CDR3 is built from 15 residues. The germline V gene has CDR1 ENHRY and CDR2 SYGVKD. The V segment lost 10 bases and the J segment 8 bases; nucleotides outside the gene matches: 17.

This clone was observed once. The V gene is TRBV19, the J gene TRBJ2-2; TRBD1 aligns across 8 bases. CDR1 and CDR2 from the germline V gene are LNHDA and SQIVND (reference sequence). The CDR3 runs 14 residues. V was clipped by 8 bases and J by 7 bases; unmatched bases: 9. The CDR3 loop is CASFPRTGFGELFF. For the CDR3, the DNA is TGTGCCAGTTTCCCAAGGACAGGGTTCGGGGAGCTGTTTTTT.